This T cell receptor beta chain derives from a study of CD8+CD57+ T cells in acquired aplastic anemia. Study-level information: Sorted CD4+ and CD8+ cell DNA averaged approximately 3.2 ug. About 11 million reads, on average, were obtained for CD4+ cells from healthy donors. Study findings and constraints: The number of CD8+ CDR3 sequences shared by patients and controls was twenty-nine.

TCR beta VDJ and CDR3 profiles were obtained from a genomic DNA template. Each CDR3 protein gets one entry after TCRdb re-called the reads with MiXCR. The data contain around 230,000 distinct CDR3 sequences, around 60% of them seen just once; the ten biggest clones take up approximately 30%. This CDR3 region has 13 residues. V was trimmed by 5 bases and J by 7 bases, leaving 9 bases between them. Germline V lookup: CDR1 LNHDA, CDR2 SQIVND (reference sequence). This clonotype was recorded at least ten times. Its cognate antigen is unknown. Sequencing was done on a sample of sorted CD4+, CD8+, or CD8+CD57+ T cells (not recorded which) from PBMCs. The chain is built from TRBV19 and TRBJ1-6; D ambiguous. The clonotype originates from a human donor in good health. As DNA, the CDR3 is TGTGCCAGTAGTCGGGCAGACAATTCACCCCTCCACTTT. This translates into CASSRADNSPLHF.